This T cell receptor (beta chain) originates from a study of human T cells and chemical hapten exposure. The germline V gene encodes CDR1 LGHNA and CDR2 YNFKEQ. The CDR3 is made up of 14 amino acids. With 1 base removed from V and 4 bases from J, the gap between germline ends came to 10 bases. Via MiXCR, TCRdb re-called the RACE reads, giving one row per CDR3 protein. The sample includes about 180,000 distinct CDR3 sequences, roughly 30% of them seen just once. As to time point: pre-sensitization, week 0. Treatment noted: therapeutic diphenylcyclopropenone sensitization with weekly scalp DPC. At every patch-test visit, blood was drawn before the patch test was applied. The authors' total RNA extraction used unfractionated whole blood.

Source: whole blood, taken in connection with sensitization to the hapten diphenylcyclopropenone (DPC). The chain has TRBV4-2 and TRBJ1-2; D may be TRBD1 (5 bases). The TCR was taken from a woman in her 30s with alopecia areata. Some clones in this sample may be carry-over from other donors' samples. The CDR3 nucleotides are TGTGCCAGCAGCCAAGGCAGGGAGAGCTATGGCTACACCTTC. Its protein is CASSQGRESYGYTF.